The rows below give T cell receptor beta chains drawn from one sample of a study of T-cell memory formation after mild COVID-19. TCRdb passed the 5' RACE reads through MiXCR, listing each CDR3 protein once. The sample carries 530,000 or so distinct CDR3 sequences, roughly a sixth recorded once. Sequencing was done on a sample of PBMCs or a T cell subset sorted from them (not recorded which). The receptors were sampled from an adult woman who had mild COVID-19 (a few samples of this study predate the infection). Cell type and time point are not known. CDR3s include the opening cysteine and the closing phenylalanine or tryptophan. Size tells how often a clone was seen (once, few, many) or the class of an expanded clone, and some rows leave it out.

j_gene: TRBJ2-6; abundance: .; v_gene: TRBV18; CDR3aa: CASSPRGSSGANVLTF
j_gene: TRBJ2-7; abundance: .; v_gene: TRBV29-1; CDR3aa: CSVVLGLSYEQYF
j_gene: TRBJ2-7; abundance: .; v_gene: TRBV7-9; CDR3aa: CASSSTGTDYEQYF
j_gene: TRBJ2-7; abundance: few; v_gene: TRBV6-1; CDR3aa: CASSVGPYSYEQYF
j_gene: TRBJ1-2; abundance: few; v_gene: TRBV6-5; CDR3aa: CASTLPPGVKVGYTF
j_gene: TRBJ2-5; abundance: .; v_gene: TRBV29-1; CDR3aa: CSVLGQPGAQYF
j_gene: TRBJ1-4; abundance: few; v_gene: TRBV7-6; CDR3aa: CASSERGPSEKLFF
j_gene: TRBJ1-5; abundance: .; v_gene: TRBV3-1; CDR3aa: CASSQPNQPQHF
j_gene: TRBJ1-1; abundance: few; v_gene: TRBV10-3; CDR3aa: CAISDPDRGGTEAFF
j_gene: TRBJ2-5; abundance: few; v_gene: TRBV20-1; CDR3aa: CSASLGVQETQYF
j_gene: TRBJ1-1; abundance: once; v_gene: TRBV3-1; CDR3aa: CASSQEATGLEAFF
j_gene: TRBJ2-7; abundance: many; v_gene: TRBV7-2; CDR3aa: CASSLVASGSYEQYF
j_gene: TRBJ2-7; abundance: .; v_gene: TRBV4-1; CDR3aa: CASSQASPRNEQYF
j_gene: TRBJ2-7; abundance: few; v_gene: TRBV24-1; CDR3aa: CATSDVDGTSSYEQYF
j_gene: TRBJ1-6; abundance: .; v_gene: TRBV14; CDR3aa: CASSQAEGISYNSPLHF
j_gene: TRBJ2-1; abundance: many; v_gene: TRBV5-1; CDR3aa: CASTGGLAGVYNEQFF
j_gene: TRBJ2-7; abundance: few; v_gene: TRBV30; CDR3aa: CAWSVRGTIYEQYF
j_gene: TRBJ2-6; abundance: few; v_gene: TRBV7-6; CDR3aa: CASSPSPHSSGANVLTF
j_gene: TRBJ2-2; abundance: few; v_gene: TRBV3-1; CDR3aa: CASSKGLAGTGELFF
j_gene: TRBJ2-3; abundance: few; v_gene: TRBV20-1; CDR3aa: CSATRPSGTDTQYF
j_gene: TRBJ2-1; abundance: .; v_gene: TRBV4-3; CDR3aa: CASSRGTSGRKNEQFF
j_gene: TRBJ1-1; abundance: many; v_gene: TRBV6-2/TRBV6-3; CDR3aa: CASSWAENTEAFF
j_gene: TRBJ2-3; abundance: .; v_gene: TRBV20-1; CDR3aa: CSASGIAGAPTDTQYF
j_gene: TRBJ2-3; abundance: many; v_gene: TRBV18; CDR3aa: CASSPVAIRPRTDTQYF
j_gene: TRBJ1-2; abundance: .; v_gene: TRBV5-1; CDR3aa: CASSLEGGDYGYTF
j_gene: TRBJ1-1; abundance: many; v_gene: TRBV19; CDR3aa: CASSISRGPGRTEAFF
j_gene: TRBJ2-7; abundance: few; v_gene: TRBV27; CDR3aa: CASRLAGVSGEQYF
j_gene: TRBJ2-7; abundance: .; v_gene: TRBV7-6; CDR3aa: CASTSGAAYEQYF
j_gene: TRBJ2-7; abundance: .; v_gene: TRBV5-6; CDR3aa: CASSLMAEQYF
j_gene: TRBJ2-7; abundance: few; v_gene: TRBV7-2; CDR3aa: CASSRGLAGGPVTYEQYF
j_gene: TRBJ2-2; abundance: few; v_gene: TRBV30; CDR3aa: CAWSFRTGILAGELFF
j_gene: TRBJ2-2; abundance: few; v_gene: TRBV5-4; CDR3aa: CASSLVVSGAGELFF
j_gene: TRBJ2-5; abundance: .; v_gene: TRBV12-3/TRBV12-4; CDR3aa: CASSPRQGALRETQYF
j_gene: TRBJ2-7; abundance: few; v_gene: TRBV6-1; CDR3aa: CASSRTGIIPEQYF
j_gene: TRBJ2-2; abundance: few; v_gene: TRBV18; CDR3aa: CASSPPFGTSGGELFF
j_gene: TRBJ1-1; abundance: .; v_gene: TRBV7-2; CDR3aa: CASSSYTGGAATEAFF
j_gene: TRBJ2-7; abundance: few; v_gene: TRBV4-3; CDR3aa: CASSQDKASAGYEQYF
j_gene: TRBJ2-1; abundance: .; v_gene: TRBV24-1; CDR3aa: CATSEPGLAGGTYNEQFF
j_gene: TRBJ1-5; abundance: many; v_gene: TRBV29-1; CDR3aa: CSVGQGADQPQHF
j_gene: TRBJ1-2; abundance: .; v_gene: TRBV3-1; CDR3aa: CASSQGDTQSGGYTF
j_gene: TRBJ2-7; abundance: few; v_gene: TRBV18; CDR3aa: CASSPSGLPSSYEQYF
j_gene: TRBJ2-2; abundance: once; v_gene: TRBV6-5; CDR3aa: CASSLVPMGTGELFF
j_gene: TRBJ1-5; abundance: .; v_gene: TRBV23-1; CDR3aa: CASSRWGDVHQPQHF
j_gene: TRBJ2-2; abundance: few; v_gene: TRBV9; CDR3aa: CASSHGLAGENTGELFF
j_gene: TRBJ2-1; abundance: .; v_gene: TRBV7-9; CDR3aa: CASSLDLPSSYNEQFF
j_gene: TRBJ1-5; abundance: .; v_gene: TRBV5-4; CDR3aa: CASSMGQSAQHF
j_gene: TRBJ2-3; abundance: few; v_gene: TRBV20-1; CDR3aa: CSAIKEGTSDADTQYF
j_gene: TRBJ2-7; abundance: .; v_gene: TRBV5-4; CDR3aa: CASSFTTSRTYEQYF
j_gene: TRBJ2-3; abundance: .; v_gene: TRBV30; CDR3aa: CACSRTDTQYF
j_gene: TRBJ1-4; abundance: few; v_gene: TRBV6-6; CDR3aa: CASSYPGQGATNEKLFF
j_gene: TRBJ1-1; abundance: .; v_gene: TRBV5-1; CDR3aa: CASSLVPGYGNTEAFF
j_gene: TRBJ2-7; abundance: .; v_gene: TRBV20-1; CDR3aa: CSAWDRTYYEQYF